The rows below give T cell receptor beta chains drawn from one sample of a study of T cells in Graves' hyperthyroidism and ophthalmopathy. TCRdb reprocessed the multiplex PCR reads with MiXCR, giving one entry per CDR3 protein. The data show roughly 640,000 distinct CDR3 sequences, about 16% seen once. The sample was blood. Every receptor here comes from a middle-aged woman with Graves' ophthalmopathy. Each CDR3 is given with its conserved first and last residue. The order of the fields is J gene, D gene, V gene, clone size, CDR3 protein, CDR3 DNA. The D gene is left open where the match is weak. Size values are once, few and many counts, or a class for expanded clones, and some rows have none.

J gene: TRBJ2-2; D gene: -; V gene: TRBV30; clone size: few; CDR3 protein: CAWKPLEVLSGELFF; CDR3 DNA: TGTGCCTGGAAGCCCCTCGAGGTCCTGTCCGGGGAGCTGTTTTTT
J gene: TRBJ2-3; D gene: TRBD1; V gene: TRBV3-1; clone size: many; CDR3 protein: CASSQRTGSSADTQYF; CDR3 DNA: TGTGCCAGCAGCCAAAGGACAGGCTCAAGCGCAGATACGCAGTATTTT
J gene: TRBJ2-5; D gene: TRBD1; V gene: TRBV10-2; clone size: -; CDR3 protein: CASRTGIQETQYF; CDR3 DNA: TGCGCCAGCAGGACAGGGATCCAAGAGACCCAGTACTTC
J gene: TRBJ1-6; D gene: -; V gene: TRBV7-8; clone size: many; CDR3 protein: CAKTTDRGYNSPLHF; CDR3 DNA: TGTGCCAAAACAACAGATAGGGGGTATAATTCACCCCTCCACTTT
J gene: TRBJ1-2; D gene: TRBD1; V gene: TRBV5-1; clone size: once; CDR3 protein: CASSPAPGQGYGYTF; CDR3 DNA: TGTGCCAGCAGCCCCGCCCCGGGACAGGGTTATGGCTACACCTTC
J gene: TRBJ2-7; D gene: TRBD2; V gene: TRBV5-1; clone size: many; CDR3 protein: CASSWTSGGSYEQYF; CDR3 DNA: TGCGCCAGCAGCTGGACTAGCGGGGGCTCCTACGAGCAGTACTTC
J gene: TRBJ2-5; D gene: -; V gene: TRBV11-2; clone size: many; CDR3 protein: CASSSLTETQYF; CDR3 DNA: TGTGCCAGCAGCTCTCTAACGGAGACCCAGTACTTC
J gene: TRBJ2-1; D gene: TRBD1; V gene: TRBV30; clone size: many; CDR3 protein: CAWSDPGQGYNEQFF; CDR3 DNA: TGTGCCTGGAGTGACCCGGGACAGGGCTACAATGAGCAGTTCTTC
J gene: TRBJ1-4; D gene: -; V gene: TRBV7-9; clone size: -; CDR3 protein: CASRSRGPNEKLFF; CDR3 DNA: TGTGCCAGCAGGAGTCGGGGGCCGAATGAAAAACTGTTTTTT
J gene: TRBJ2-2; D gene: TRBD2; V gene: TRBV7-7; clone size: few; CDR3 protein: CASSFYSGTDRTGELFF; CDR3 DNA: TGTGCTAGCAGCTTCTATAGCGGGACCGATCGGACCGGGGAGCTGTTTTTT
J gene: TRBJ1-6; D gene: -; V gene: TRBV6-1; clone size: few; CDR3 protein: CASSGPPTPFGPLHF; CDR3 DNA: TGTGCCAGCAGTGGACCCCCGACCCCATTTGGCCCCCTCCACTTT
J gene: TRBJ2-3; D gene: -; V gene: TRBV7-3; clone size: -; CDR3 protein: CASSLRPRGEGTDTQYF; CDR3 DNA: TGTGCCAGCAGCTTAAGGCCGCGGGGAGAAGGAACAGATACGCAGTATTTT
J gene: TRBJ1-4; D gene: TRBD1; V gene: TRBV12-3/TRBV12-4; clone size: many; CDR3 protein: CASSFGQGRNEKLFF; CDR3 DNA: TGTGCCAGCAGTTTTGGACAGGGACGGAACGAAAAACTGTTTTTT
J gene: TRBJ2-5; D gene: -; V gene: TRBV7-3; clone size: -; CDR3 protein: CASSSTKVGPGAQYF; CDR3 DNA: TGTGCCAGCAGCTCGACAAAGGTTGGCCCTGGGGCCCAGTACTTC
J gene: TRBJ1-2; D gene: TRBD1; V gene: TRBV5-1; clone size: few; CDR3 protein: CASRPQGEGGYTF; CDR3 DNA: TGTGCCAGCCGCCCACAGGGGGAAGGGGGCTACACCTTC
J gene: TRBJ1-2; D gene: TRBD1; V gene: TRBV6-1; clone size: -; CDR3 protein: CASNHPVGAGQKSDGYTF; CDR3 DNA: TGTGCCAGCAACCACCCGGTGGGGGCGGGACAGAAATCGGATGGCTACACCTTC
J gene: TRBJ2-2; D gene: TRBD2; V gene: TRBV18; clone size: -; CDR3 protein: CASSPRISSGSAGELFF; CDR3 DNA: TGTGCCAGCTCACCACGAATTTCTAGCGGGAGTGCCGGGGAGCTGTTTTTT
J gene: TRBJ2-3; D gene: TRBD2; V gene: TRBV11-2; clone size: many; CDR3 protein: CASRLAGDTDTQYF; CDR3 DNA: TGTGCCAGCAGACTAGCGGGCGACACAGATACGCAGTATTTT
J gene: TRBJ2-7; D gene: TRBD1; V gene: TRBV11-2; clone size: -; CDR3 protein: CASSLPRDRVGYEQYF; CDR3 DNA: TGTGCCAGCAGCTTACCCCGGGACAGGGTAGGTTACGAGCAGTACTTC
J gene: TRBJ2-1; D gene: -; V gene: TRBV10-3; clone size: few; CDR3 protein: CAITEPGEFEQFF; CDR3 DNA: TGTGCCATCACCGAGCCAGGGGAGTTTGAGCAGTTCTTC
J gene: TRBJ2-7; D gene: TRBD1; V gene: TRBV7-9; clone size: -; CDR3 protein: CASSLIGTGAREQYF; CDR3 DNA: TGTGCCAGCAGCTTAATTGGGACAGGGGCGCGGGAGCAGTACTTC
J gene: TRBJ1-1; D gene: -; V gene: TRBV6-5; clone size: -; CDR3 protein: CASSYIGSEALF; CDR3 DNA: TGTGCCAGCAGTTACATCGGATCTGAAGCTCTCTTT
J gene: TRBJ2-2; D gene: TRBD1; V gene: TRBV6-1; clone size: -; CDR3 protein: CASRRQGINTGELFF; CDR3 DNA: TGTGCCAGCAGACGACAGGGAATTAACACCGGGGAGCTGTTTTTT
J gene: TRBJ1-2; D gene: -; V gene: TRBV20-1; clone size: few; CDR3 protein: CSARLPGVTGGYTF; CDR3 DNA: TGCAGTGCTAGACTTCCGGGAGTTACAGGGGGCTACACCTTC
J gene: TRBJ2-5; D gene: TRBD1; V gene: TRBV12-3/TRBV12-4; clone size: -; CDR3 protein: CASSYPGQRVLETQYF; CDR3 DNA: TGTGCCAGCAGTTATCCGGGACAGCGCGTTTTAGAGACCCAGTACTTC
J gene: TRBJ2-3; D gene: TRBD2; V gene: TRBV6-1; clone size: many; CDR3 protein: CASSSRFSGTSGRTDTQYF; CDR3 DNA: TGTGCCAGCAGTTCACGGTTTTCGGGGACTAGCGGGCGCACAGATACGCAGTATTTT
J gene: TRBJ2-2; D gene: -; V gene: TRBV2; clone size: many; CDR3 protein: CASREVHTGELFF; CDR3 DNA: TGTGCCAGCAGGGAGGTACACACCGGGGAGCTGTTTTTT
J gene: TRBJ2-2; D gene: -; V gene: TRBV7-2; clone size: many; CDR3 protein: CASSTALNTGELFF; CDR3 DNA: TGTGCCAGCAGCACAGCCCTCAACACCGGGGAGCTGTTTTTT
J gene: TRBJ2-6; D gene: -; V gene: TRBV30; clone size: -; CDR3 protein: CAWSQGGMTGANVLTF; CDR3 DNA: TGTGCCTGGAGCCAAGGGGGTATGACTGGGGCCAACGTCCTGACTTTC
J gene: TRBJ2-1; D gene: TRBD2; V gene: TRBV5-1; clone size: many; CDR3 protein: CASSLGGLAGVRNEQFF; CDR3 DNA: TGCGCCAGCAGCTTGGGAGGACTAGCGGGAGTACGCAATGAGCAGTTCTTC
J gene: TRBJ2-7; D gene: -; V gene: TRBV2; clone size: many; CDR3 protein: CASSEAPALWGQQYF; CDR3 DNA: TGTGCCAGCAGTGAAGCGCCCGCCCTCTGGGGGCAGCAGTACTTC
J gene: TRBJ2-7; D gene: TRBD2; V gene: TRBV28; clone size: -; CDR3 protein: CASMEASGSYEQYF; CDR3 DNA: TGTGCCAGCATGGAAGCTAGCGGCTCCTACGAGCAGTACTTC
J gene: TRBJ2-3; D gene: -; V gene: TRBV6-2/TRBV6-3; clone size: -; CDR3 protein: CASSYSRATSTDTQYF; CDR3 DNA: TGTGCCAGCAGTTACTCACGAGCCACTAGCACAGATACGCAGTATTTT
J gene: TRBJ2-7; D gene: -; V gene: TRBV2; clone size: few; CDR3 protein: CASSESPVLSGEQYF; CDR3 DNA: TGTGCCAGCAGTGAATCCCCCGTCCTCTCGGGGGAGCAGTACTTC
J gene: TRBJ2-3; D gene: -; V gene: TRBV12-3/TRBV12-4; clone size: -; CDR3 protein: CASSLFLSKADTQYF; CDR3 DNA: TGTGCCAGCAGTTTATTTCTCTCGAAGGCAGATACGCAGTATTTT
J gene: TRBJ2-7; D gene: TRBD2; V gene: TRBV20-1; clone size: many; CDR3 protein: CSVVWGGAGYEQYF; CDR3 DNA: TGCAGTGTCGTCTGGGGGGGAGCGGGATACGAGCAGTACTTC
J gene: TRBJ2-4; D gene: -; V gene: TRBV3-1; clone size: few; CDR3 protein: CASSQGGDLGIQYF; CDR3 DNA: TGTGCCAGCAGCCAAGGCGGGGACCTGGGCATTCAGTACTTC
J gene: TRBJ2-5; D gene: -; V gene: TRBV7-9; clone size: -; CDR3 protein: CASSSSRVTETQYF; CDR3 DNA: TGTGCCAGCAGCTCCTCCAGGGTAACAGAGACCCAGTACTTC
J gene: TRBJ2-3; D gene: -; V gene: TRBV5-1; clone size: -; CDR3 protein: CASSLDHMTDTQYF; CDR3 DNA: TGCGCCAGCAGCTTGGACCATATGACAGATACGCAGTATTTT
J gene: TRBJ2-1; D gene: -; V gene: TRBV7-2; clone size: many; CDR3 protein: CASSASRGGEQFF; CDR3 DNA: TGTGCCAGCAGCGCATCAAGGGGGGGGGAGCAGTTCTTC
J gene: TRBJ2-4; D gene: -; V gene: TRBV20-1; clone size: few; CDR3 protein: CSANPAELAKNIQYF; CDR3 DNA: TGCAGTGCCAATCCAGCGGAACTAGCCAAAAACATTCAGTACTTC
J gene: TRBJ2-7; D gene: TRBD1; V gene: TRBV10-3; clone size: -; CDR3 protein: CAIRAGQGDSYEQYF; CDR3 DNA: TGTGCCATCAGGGCCGGACAGGGGGATTCCTACGAGCAGTACTTC
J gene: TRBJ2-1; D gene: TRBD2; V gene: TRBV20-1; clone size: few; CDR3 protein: CSALSGGANRNEQFF; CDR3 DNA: TGCAGTGCACTCTCGGGGGGGGCAAATAGGAATGAGCAGTTCTTC
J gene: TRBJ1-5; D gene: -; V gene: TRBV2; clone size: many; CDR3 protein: CASRRGNQPQHF; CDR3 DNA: TGTGCCAGCAGGAGGGGCAATCAGCCCCAGCATTTT
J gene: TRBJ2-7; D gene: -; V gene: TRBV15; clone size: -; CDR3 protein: CATSRDEGSGQYF; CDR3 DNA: TGTGCCACCAGCAGAGATGAGGGTTCCGGGCAGTACTTC
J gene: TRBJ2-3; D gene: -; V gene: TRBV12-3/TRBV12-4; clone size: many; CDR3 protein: CASSLKADTQYF; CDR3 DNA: TGTGCCAGCAGTCTCAAGGCAGATACGCAGTATTTT
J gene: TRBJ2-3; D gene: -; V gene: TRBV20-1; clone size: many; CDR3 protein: CSPHPRGESTDTQYF; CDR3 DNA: TGCAGCCCCCACCCCCGAGGGGAAAGCACAGATACGCAGTATTTT
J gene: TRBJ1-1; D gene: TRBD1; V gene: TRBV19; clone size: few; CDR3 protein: CATRQGGHGYTEAFF; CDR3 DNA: TGTGCCACTCGACAGGGAGGGCATGGTTACACTGAAGCTTTCTTT
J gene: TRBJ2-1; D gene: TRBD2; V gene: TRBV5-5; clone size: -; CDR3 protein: CASSLVPAGGNNEQFF; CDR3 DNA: TGTGCCAGCAGCTTGGTCCCAGCGGGAGGGAACAATGAGCAGTTCTTC
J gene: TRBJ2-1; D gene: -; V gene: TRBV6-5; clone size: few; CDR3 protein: CASSYSPHRTNHNEQFF; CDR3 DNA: TGTGCCAGCAGTTACTCGCCCCACCGGACTAACCACAATGAGCAGTTCTTC
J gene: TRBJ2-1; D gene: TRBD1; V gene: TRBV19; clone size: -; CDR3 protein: CASSPRGQGAYEQFF; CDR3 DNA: TGTGCCAGTAGTCCACGGGGACAGGGGGCCTATGAGCAGTTCTTC
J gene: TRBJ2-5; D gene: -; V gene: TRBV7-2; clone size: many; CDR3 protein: CASTHYPPPTSETQYF; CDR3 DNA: TGTGCCAGCACCCACTACCCACCCCCGACTAGTGAGACCCAGTACTTC
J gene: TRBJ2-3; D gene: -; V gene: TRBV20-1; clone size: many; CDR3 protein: CSARRGNTDTQYF; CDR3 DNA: TGCAGTGCAAGAAGAGGTAACACAGATACGCAGTATTTT
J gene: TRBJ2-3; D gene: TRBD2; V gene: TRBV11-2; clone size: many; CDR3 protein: CASSNGAGTSGSKDTQYF; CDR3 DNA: TGTGCCAGCAGCAACGGGGCGGGGACTAGCGGGAGTAAAGATACGCAGTATTTT
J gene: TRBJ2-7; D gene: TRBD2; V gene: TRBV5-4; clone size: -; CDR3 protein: CASSTDGLAGGEQYF; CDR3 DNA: TGTGCCAGCAGCACGGATGGGCTAGCGGGAGGCGAGCAGTACTTC
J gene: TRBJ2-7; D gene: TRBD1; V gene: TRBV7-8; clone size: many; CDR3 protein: CASSLAGDRPRDEQYF; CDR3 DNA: TGTGCCAGCAGCTTAGCTGGGGACAGGCCTAGGGACGAGCAGTACTTC
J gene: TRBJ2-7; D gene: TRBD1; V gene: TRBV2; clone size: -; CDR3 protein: CASRGTGDNEQYF; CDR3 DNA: TGTGCCAGCAGAGGGACAGGGGACAATGAGCAGTACTTC
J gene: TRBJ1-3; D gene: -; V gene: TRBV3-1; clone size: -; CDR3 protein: CASSQELRDPILHF; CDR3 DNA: TGTGCCAGCAGCCAAGAGTTACGGGACCCGATCCTCCATTTT
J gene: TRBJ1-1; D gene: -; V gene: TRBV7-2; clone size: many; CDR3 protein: CASSPRGVSRGEAFF; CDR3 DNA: TGTGCCAGCAGCCCCCGAGGTGTTTCGAGGGGTGAAGCTTTCTTT
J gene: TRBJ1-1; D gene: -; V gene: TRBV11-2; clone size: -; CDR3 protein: CASSLDGGARTEAFF; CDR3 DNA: TGTGCCAGCAGCTTAGATGGGGGGGCGAGGACTGAAGCTTTCTTT